This T cell receptor (beta chain) was recovered during a study of diagnostic markers for celiac disease (dated by TCRdb to 2020 to 2022). Including cysteine and phenylalanine, the CDR3 has 13 amino acids. Nucleotide data are not available. CDR1 and CDR2 are read off the germline V gene as MDHEN and SYDVKM. Sequenced on an Illumina MiSeq. TCRdb reprocessed the reads and assigns one entry to each CDR3 protein sequence, leaving out DNA. The sample table holds about 5,000 distinct CDR3 sequences. Clones ranked in the top ten supply 5.9% of the sample. Judged by frequency, this clonotype is medium-sized (0.01 to 0.1%); no count was given. Which antigen it targets is not known.

This receptor was obtained from a human donor. This table probably holds off-target reads from a library built for another chain. The chain was built from TRBV28 and TRBJ1-2; the D call from TCRdb, TRBD1, cannot be confirmed without DNA. Sample: either unsorted cells or a sorted T cell fraction (not recorded which). Here the CDR3 is given as CASSLTVSDGYTF.